The 24 T cell receptor beta chains below all came from one sample that was sequenced in a study of cytomegalovirus exposure and HLA in healthy donors. The PCR made use of 60 Vbeta and 13 Jbeta primers. Sequenced by immunoSEQ multiplex PCR; TCRdb stores in-frame clones only, minus some. The sample records fewer than 200,000 clones, roughly 75% being singletons. The sequencing sample was made of PBMCs. All receptors derive from a man aged 18-30 years in good health and CMV-seronegative.

This chain joins TRBV21-1 and TRBJ2-2; the DNA was not used to check the table's D call, TRBD1. TRBV21-1 is a listed pseudogene. This CDR3 region has 15 residues. The CDR3 nucleotides are TGTGCCAGCAGCCATCCCCTCAGGGTGATCGGGGAGCTGTTTTTT. Its translation: CASSHPLRVIGELFF.

V gene TRBV10-2 combines with J gene TRBJ2-3, with D possibly being TRBD2 (6 bases). The germline CDR1 and CDR2 sequences are WSHSY and SAAADI. The CDR3 runs to 14 residues. V lost 7 bases, J lost 10 bases, and 21 bases lay in between. As DNA, the CDR3 is TGCGCCAGCAACCACCATCCAGACGGGGAGGCGCAGTATTTT. It yields the protein CASNHHPDGEAQYF.

This chain joins TRBV30 and TRBJ2-1; 11 bases map to TRBD2. With V trimmed by 2 bases and J by 6 bases, 3 bases remained unmatched. Looked up from germline, CDR1 is GTSNPN and CDR2 is SVGIG (reference sequence). The CDR3 sequence is 14 residues long. The CDR3 DNA follows: TGTGCCTGGAGTCCGACTAGCGGGGTCAATGAGCAGTTCTTC. It codes for CAWSPTSGVNEQFF.

The gene calls are TRBV6-5 and TRBJ2-1; no clear D gene. Between the trimmed V and J ends, which lost 3 bases and 7 bases, there was a span of 13 bases. Germline-derived CDR1 and CDR2 are MNHEY and SVGAGI. This CDR3 spans 14 amino acids. This chain's CDR3 is CASSYGAPENEQFF. The CDR3 DNA is TGTGCCAGCAGTTATGGAGCGCCAGAAAATGAGCAGTTCTTC.

This clone has only a few counts. The gene calls are TRBV7-2 and TRBJ2-7; D may be TRBD2 (5 bases). CDR3 length: 13 residues. V dropped 0 bases and J dropped 6 bases, with 9 bases sitting between them. Per germline, CDR1 SGHTA and CDR2 FQGNSA. This chain's CDR3 is CASSLAGVGEQYF. In DNA, the CDR3 is TGTGCCAGCAGCTTAGCGGGAGTCGGCGAGCAGTACTTC.

This chain joins TRBV7-9 and TRBJ2-5; 12 bases fit TRBD1. Germline V gene lookup returns CDR1 SEHNR and CDR2 FQNEAQ (reference sequence). V lost 9 bases, J lost 5 bases, and 7 bases stayed unmatched. The CDR3 runs 14 residues. CDR3 sequence: CASLGQGAKETQYF. The CDR3 DNA follows: TGTGCCAGTTTGGGACAGGGGGCAAAGGAGACCCAGTACTTC. Complete variable domain (other parts from reference TRBV7-9 and TRBJ2-5): DTGVSQNPRHKITKRGQNVTFRCDPISEHNRLYWYRQTLGQGPEFLTYFQNEAQLEKSRLLSDRFSAERPKGSFSTLEIQRTEQGDSAMYLCASLGQGAKETQYFGPGTRLLVL.

The chain links TRBV6-5 to TRBJ2-2; TRBD1 matches 7 bases. This CDR3 is 14 amino acids long. Germline trimming cut 6 bases from V and 3 bases from J; bases unmatched to any gene: 4. Germline V CDR1 and CDR2: MNHEY, SVGAGI. The CDR3 DNA reads TGTGCCAGCAGCACCGACAGGGACACCGGGGAGCTGTTTTTT. The encoded protein is CASSTDRDTGELFF.

The chain joins TRBV19 to TRBJ2-7; D is possibly TRBD1 (5 bases). V was clipped by 8 bases and J by 2 bases, with 10 bases between them. Germline CDR1 and CDR2: LNHDA and SQIVND (reference sequence). The length of the CDR3 is 12 residues. The CDR3 sequence: CASQGSTYEQYF. DNA for the CDR3: TGTGCCAGTCAGGGCAGCACCTACGAGCAGTACTTC. Full variable domain (outside the CDR3, taken from reference TRBV19 and TRBJ2-7): DGGITQSPKYLFRKEGQNVTLSCEQNLNHDAMYWYRQDPGQGLRLIYYSQIVNDFQKGDIAEGYSVSREKKESFPLTVTSAQKNPTAFYLCASQGSTYEQYFGPGTRLTVT.

The rearrangement links TRBV6-1 to TRBJ1-1; D gene ambiguous. The V and J ends lost 2 bases and 4 bases respectively, with 11 bases between them. The CDR3 is 14 amino acids. Germline CDR1 is MNHNS and CDR2 is SASEGT. The CDR3 sequence: CASSETHERTEAFF. The DNA for the CDR3 is TGTGCCAGCAGTGAAACTCACGAGCGCACTGAAGCTTTCTTT.

J is TRBJ2-1 and V is TRBV7-8; D call uncertain. The ends were cut back, 7 bases at V and 6 bases at J, with 19 bases in the middle. The V gene's germline CDR1 is SGHVS and CDR2 FQNEAQ. The length of the CDR3 is 15 residues. CDR3 protein: CASTPGSSNRNEQFF. The DNA of the CDR3 is TGTGCCAGCACCCCCGGGTCGTCTAATCGCAATGAGCAGTTCTTC.

The V gene is TRBV5-1, the J gene TRBJ2-1, with 14 bases aligning to TRBD2. The germline V gene encodes CDR1 SGHRS and CDR2 YFSETQ. V gave up 3 bases and J gave up 8 bases; unmatched junction bases: 10. This CDR3 spans 17 amino acids. In nucleotides, the CDR3 is TGCGCCAGCAGCTCCAGCTTTGGACTAGCGGGAGGAGATGAGCAGTTCTTC. This translates into CASSSSFGLAGGDEQFF.

The chain uses TRBV6-5 and TRBJ2-2; TRBD2 matches at 13 bases. Unmatched junction bases numbered 11, after V lost 11 bases and J lost 8 bases. The CDR3 contains 15 residues. Germline V gene data show CDR1 as MNHEY and CDR2 as SVGAGI. Here the CDR3 reads CAGASLAGGLGELFF. CDR3 DNA: TGTGCCGGAGCCTCACTAGCGGGAGGGTTGGGGGAGCTGTTTTTT.

The V gene is TRBV18, the J gene TRBJ2-1, with 12 bases that match TRBD2. The CDR3 spans 16 residues. V was clipped by 5 bases and J by 8 bases; unmatched bases: 10. The germline CDR1 and CDR2 sequences are KGHSH and LQKENI. CDR3 coding DNA: TGTGCCAGCTCAAAGACACTAGCGGGAGGATTCGATGAGCAGTTCTTC. It translates to CASSKTLAGGFDEQFF.

The V gene is TRBV30, the J gene TRBJ2-1; D gene uncertain. The CDR3 length is 11 residues. From germline, CDR1 is GTSNPN and CDR2 SVGIG (reference sequence). V lost 1 base and J 12 bases, leaving 10 bases between the germline ends. CDR3 sequence: CAWSAPSGQFF. The DNA of the CDR3 is TGTGCCTGGAGTGCCCCTAGTGGGCAGTTCTTC.

CDR3: CASTLGGTDTQYF. Here the CDR3 DNA reads TGTGCCAGCACCCTAGGGGGCACAGATACGCAGTATTTT. The chain has TRBV6-7 and TRBJ2-3; a possible D gene is TRBD1 (5 bases). TRBV6-7 is labeled an ORF, and its function is uncertain. V lost 7 bases and J 1 base, leaving 9 bases between the germline ends. The CDR3 runs 13 residues.

This clone was observed once. The V gene is TRBV29-1, the J gene TRBJ1-5; 7 positions agree with TRBD1. Germline CDR1 reads SQVTM; CDR2 reads ANQGSEA. The CDR3 spans 14 residues. V lost 7 bases, J lost 0 bases, and 6 bases stayed unmatched. The chain's CDR3 is CSASGTDSNQPQHF. Written as DNA, the CDR3 is TGCAGCGCATCCGGGACAGATAGCAATCAGCCCCAGCATTTT.

This clone was seen just once. The J gene is TRBJ2-2, the V gene TRBV7-9; D uncertain. Germline V lookup: CDR1 SEHNR, CDR2 FQNEAQ (reference sequence). The CDR3 runs to 12 residues. The ends were cut back, 1 base at V and 9 bases at J, with 6 bases in the middle. The CDR3 reads CASSLGRWELFF. Here the CDR3 DNA reads TGTGCCAGCAGCTTAGGGCGGTGGGAGCTGTTTTTT.

In this sample, this clone turned up a few times. The CDR3 DNA is TGTGCCAGCAGCTTAGTACAGGGATATCAGCCCCAGCATTTT. Translated: CASSLVQGYQPQHF. V usage is TRBV7-2 and J usage is TRBJ1-5, with D maybe TRBD1 (6 bases). Trimming stripped 1 base from V and 5 bases from J, with 9 bases between. The CDR3 has 14 amino acids. Germline V gives CDR1 SGHTA, CDR2 FQGNSA. Full variable domain (remainder filled in from reference TRBV7-2 and TRBJ1-5): GAGVSQSPSNKVTEKGKDVELRCDPISGHTALYWYRQSLGQGLEFLIYFQGNSAPDKSGLPSDRFSAERTGGSVSTLTIQRTQQEDSAVYLCASSLVQGYQPQHFGDGTRLSIL.

The rearrangement joins TRBV15 to TRBJ2-7; 9 bases map to TRBD1. V was pared by 5 bases and J by 2 bases, with 4 bases of the junction left unmatched. Germline lookup yields CDR1 LNHNV and CDR2 YYDKDF (reference sequence). The CDR3 spans 14 residues. The CDR3 reads CATSGQGSAYEQYF. CDR3 sequence (DNA): TGTGCCACCAGCGGACAGGGGTCGGCCTACGAGCAGTACTTC.

The rearrangement links TRBV25-1 to TRBJ2-1; the match to TRBD2 covers 10 bases. J lost 5 bases, V lost 5 bases, and 6 bases had no gene match. CDR1 and CDR2 (germline): MGHDK, SYGVNS. The CDR3 covers 15 residues. CDR3 in amino acids: CASSWTSGFNNEQFF. The DNA for the CDR3 is TGTGCCAGCAGTTGGACTAGCGGATTTAACAATGAGCAGTTCTTC.

This chain connects TRBV2 to TRBJ2-6; possible D gene TRBD2, 5 bases. V dropped 7 bases and J dropped 0 bases, with 10 bases sitting between them. The CDR3 totals 15 residues. The V gene's germline CDR1 is SNHLY and CDR2 FYNNEI. CDR3 amino acids: CASTAGVSGANVLTF. In nucleotides, the CDR3 is TGTGCCAGCACAGCCGGGGTCTCTGGGGCCAACGTCCTGACTTTC. Together with reference TRBV2 and TRBJ2-6, the CDR3 gives the full variable domain: EPEVTQTPSHQVTQMGQEVILRCVPISNHLYFYWYRQILGQKVEFLVSFYNNEISEKSEIFDDQFSVERPDGSNFTLKIRSTKLEDSAMYFCASTAGVSGANVLTFGAGSRLTVL.

CDR3 coding DNA: TGTGCCAGCTCACAACCACAGGGGAAAGGGGACACTGAAGCTTTCTTT. Its protein is CASSQPQGKGDTEAFF. The V gene is TRBV18, the J gene TRBJ1-1; 7 positions agree with TRBD1. The CDR3 extends over 16 amino acids. Trimming took 4 bases from V and 3 from J; bases not matched to a gene: 11. The germline V gene encodes CDR1 KGHSH and CDR2 LQKENI.

The V and J genes are TRBV11-2 and TRBJ2-7; 14 bases fit TRBD2. CDR1 is SGHAT and CDR2 is FQNNGV in the germline V gene. V was pared by 4 bases and J by 3 bases, with 2 bases of the junction left unmatched. CDR3 length: 15 residues. CDR3 nucleotides: TGTGCCAGCAGCTCCGGGACTAGCGGGAGCTACGAGCAGTACTTC. Its translation: CASSSGTSGSYEQYF. The whole variable domain, filled in from reference TRBV11-2 and TRBJ2-7, reads EAGVAQSPRYKIIEKRQSVAFWCNPISGHATLYWYQQILGQGPKLLIQFQNNGVVDDSQLPKDRFSAERLKGVDSTLKIQPAKLEDSAVYLCASSSGTSGSYEQYFGPGTRLTVT.

This clone has just one count. The chain joins TRBV5-5 to TRBJ2-7, with 7 bases lining up with TRBD2. Germline CDR1 SGHKS, CDR2 YYEKEE (reference sequence). After removal of 7 bases from V and 4 bases from J, the junction contained 20 bases not matched to a gene. The CDR3 runs 17 residues. The CDR3 is CASALLGGGVTFYEQYF. The CDR3, as DNA: TGTGCCAGCGCTCTTTTGGGGGGGGGAGTTACCTTTTACGAGCAGTACTTC.